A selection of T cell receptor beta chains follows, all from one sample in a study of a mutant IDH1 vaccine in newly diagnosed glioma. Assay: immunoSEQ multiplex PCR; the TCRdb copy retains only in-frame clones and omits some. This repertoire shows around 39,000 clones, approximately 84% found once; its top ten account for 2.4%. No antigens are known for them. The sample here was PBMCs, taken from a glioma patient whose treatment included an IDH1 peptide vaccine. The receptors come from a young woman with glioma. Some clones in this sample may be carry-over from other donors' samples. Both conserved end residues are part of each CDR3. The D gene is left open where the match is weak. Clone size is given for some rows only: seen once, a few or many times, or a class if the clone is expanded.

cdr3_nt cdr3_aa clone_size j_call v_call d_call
TGTGCCAGTAGTATAGATTCCCTACCCACCGGGGAGCTGTTTTTT CASSIDSLPTGELFF . TRBJ2-2 TRBV19 .
TGTGCCAGCAGCTTAGTCAACAGGGGGGATGAGCAGTTCTTC CASSLVNRGDEQFF . TRBJ2-1 TRBV7-6 TRBD1
TGTGCCAGCAGCTTGCGACAGGGGGCGGGCTATGGCTACACCTTC CASSLRQGAGYGYTF once TRBJ1-2 TRBV11-2 TRBD1
TGTGCCAGTAGTTCGGCGGGGGGCCGCTCCTACAATGAGCAGTTCTTC CASSSAGGRSYNEQFF . TRBJ2-1 TRBV19 TRBD2
TGTGCCAGCAGCTTAAATCCAGCGCTAGCCAAAAACATTCAGTACTTC CASSLNPALAKNIQYF . TRBJ2-4 TRBV7-2 .
TGTGCCAGCAGGCTATCTCCGACAGGTTCTAACACTGAAGCTTTCTTT CASRLSPTGSNTEAFF few TRBJ1-1 TRBV5-4 .
TGTGCCACCAAAGGGGACAGGGGGTACACCGGGGAGCTGTTTTTT CATKGDRGYTGELFF . TRBJ2-2 TRBV19 TRBD1
TGTGCCTGGGGAACATGGAACGAGCAGTACTTC CAWGTWNEQYF once TRBJ2-7 TRBV30 .
TGCGCCAGCAGCTGGGGGACAGGGGGCCAGGAGACCCAGTACTTC CASSWGTGGQETQYF . TRBJ2-5 TRBV5-1 TRBD1
TGTGCCAGCAGTGAAGCCTGGGGGAGGGCTCGGAACACTGAAGCTTTCTTT CASSEAWGRARNTEAFF . TRBJ1-1 TRBV6-1 .